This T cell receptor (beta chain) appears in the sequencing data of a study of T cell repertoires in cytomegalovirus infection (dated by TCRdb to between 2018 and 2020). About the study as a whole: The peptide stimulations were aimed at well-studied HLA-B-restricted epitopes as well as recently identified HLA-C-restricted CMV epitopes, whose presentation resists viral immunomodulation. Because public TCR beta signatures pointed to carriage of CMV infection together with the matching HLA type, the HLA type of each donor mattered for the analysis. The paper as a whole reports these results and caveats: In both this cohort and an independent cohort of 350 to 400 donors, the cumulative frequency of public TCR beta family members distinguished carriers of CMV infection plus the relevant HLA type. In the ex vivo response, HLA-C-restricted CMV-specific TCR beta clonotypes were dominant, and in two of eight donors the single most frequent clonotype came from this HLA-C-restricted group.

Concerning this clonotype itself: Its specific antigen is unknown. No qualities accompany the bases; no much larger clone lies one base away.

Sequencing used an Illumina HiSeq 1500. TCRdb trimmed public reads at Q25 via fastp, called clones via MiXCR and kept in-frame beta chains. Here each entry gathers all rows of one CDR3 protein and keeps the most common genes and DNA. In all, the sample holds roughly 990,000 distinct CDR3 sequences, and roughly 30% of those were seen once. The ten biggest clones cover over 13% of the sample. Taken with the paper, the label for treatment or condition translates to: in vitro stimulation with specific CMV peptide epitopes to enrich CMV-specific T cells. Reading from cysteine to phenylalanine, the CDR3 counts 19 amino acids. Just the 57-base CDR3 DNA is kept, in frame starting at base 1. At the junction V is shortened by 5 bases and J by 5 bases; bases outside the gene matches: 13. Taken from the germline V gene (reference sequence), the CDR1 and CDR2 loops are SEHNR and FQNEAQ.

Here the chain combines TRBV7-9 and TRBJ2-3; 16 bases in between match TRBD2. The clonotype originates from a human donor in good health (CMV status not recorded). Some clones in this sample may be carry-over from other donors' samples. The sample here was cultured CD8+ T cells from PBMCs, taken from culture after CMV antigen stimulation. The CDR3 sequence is CASSKAPGLAGGWVDTQYF. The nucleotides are TGTGCCAGCAGCAAAGCGCCGGGACTAGCGGGGGGGTGGGTAGATACGCAGTATTTT. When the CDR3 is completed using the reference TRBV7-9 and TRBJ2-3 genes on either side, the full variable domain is DTGVSQNPRHKITKRGQNVTFRCDPISEHNRLYWYRQTLGQGPEFLTYFQNEAQLEKSRLLSDRFSAERPKGSFSTLEIQRTEQGDSAMYLCASSKAPGLAGGWVDTQYFGPGTRLTVL.